This T cell receptor (beta chain) was sequenced for a study of blood T cells in healthy people across ages. Turning to the study itself: Capture by template switching was about one barcoded beta molecule per two T cells.

Per sample, at least 5 micrograms of total RNA were extracted. Together with a sample-barcoded 5' primer, a J-beta primer mix was included in a second PCR lasting about 7 to 12 cycles. A single record per CDR3 protein comes from TCRdb applying MiXCR to the 5' RACE reads. The sample contains some 1.8 million distinct CDR3 sequences, roughly two fifths of which appear only once. The table lists this clonotype with many counts. The target antigen is unknown. Points from the study as a whole: Not knowing donor CMV status may have confounded expanded clonotype changes. Donors of long life had a larger count of naive CD4+ cells and greater diversity than aged donors.

The length of the CDR3 is 15 residues. Per germline, CDR1 SGHVS and CDR2 FNYEAQ. Trimming left V 2 bases short and J 0 bases short, with 5 bases between. The material sequenced was blood. The receptor was derived from a human donor in good health. The chain couples TRBV7-6 to TRBJ2-6; no reliable D call. CDR3: CASSLSPSGANVLTF. CDR3 sequence (DNA): TGTGCCAGCAGCTTATCCCCCTCTGGGGCCAACGTCCTGACTTTC.